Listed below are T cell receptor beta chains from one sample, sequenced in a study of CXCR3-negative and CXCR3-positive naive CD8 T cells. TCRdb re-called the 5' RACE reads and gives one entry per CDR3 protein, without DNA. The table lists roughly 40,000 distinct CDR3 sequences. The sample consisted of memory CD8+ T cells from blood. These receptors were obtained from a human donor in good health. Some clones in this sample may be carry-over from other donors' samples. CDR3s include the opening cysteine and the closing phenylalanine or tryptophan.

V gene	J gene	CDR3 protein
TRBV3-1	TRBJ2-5	CASSQLVASGGAETQYF
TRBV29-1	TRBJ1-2	CSAVPGGLGGYTF
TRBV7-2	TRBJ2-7	CASSLDGRGVEQYF
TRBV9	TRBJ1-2	CASSVNRDYDYGYTF
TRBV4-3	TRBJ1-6	CASSQSPDSPLHF
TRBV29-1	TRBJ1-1	CSVATGRHTEAFF
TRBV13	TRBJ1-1	CASSFSSRTEATNTEAFF
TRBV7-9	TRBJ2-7	CASSSPSWGTGFYEQYF
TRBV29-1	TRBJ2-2	CSVEDTSAGELFF
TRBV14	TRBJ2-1	CASSQPRLAGNEQFF
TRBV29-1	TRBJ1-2	CSVNRDYGYTF
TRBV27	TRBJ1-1	CASTQGVNTEAFF
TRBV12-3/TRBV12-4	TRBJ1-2	CASRKDGNGYTF
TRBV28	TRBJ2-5	CASSILPGGLEETQYF
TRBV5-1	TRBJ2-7	CASSTGLAGANEQYF
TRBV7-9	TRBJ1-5	CASSLGVNQPQHF
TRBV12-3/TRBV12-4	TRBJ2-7	CASSVVSYEQYF
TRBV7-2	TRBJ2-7	CASSPPDQISYEQYF
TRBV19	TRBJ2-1	CASSRTNYNEQFF
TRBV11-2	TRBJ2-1	CASSFRGSSYNEQFF
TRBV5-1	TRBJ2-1	CASSSPLTGGSYNEQFF
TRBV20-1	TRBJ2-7	CSATRGGMDYEQYF
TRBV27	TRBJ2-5	CASKGQLPTQTQYF
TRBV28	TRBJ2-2	CASSHRTRIFTGELFF
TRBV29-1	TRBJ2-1	CSVATSEGRAEQFF
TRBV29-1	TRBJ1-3	CSVFVGTGDASGNTIYF
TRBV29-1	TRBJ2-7	CSVWAGSGYEQYF
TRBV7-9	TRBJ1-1	CASTHGTSGGEAFF
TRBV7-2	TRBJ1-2	CASRPTGAGGYTF
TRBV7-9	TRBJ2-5	CASSLIAEQETQYF
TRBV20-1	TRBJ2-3	CSARVQGLARRDTQYF
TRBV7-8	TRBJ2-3	CASSRGEGGPATDTQYF
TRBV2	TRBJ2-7	CASSEQQQNSYEQYF
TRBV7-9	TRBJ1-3	CASSIWTVNSGNTIYF
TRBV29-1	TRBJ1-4	CSAEGLDGPNEKLFF
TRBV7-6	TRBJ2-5	CASSLTQETQYF
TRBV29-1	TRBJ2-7	CSVSGADISYEQYF
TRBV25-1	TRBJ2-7	CASSDGGQETRYF
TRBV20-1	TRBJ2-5	CSARAGTSQETQYF
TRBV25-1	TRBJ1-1	CASSEYMAAGGAFF
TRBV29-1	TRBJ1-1	CSVANGGAEAFF
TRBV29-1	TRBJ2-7	CSVERGASYEQYF
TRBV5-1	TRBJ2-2	CASSPSSGGAGELFF